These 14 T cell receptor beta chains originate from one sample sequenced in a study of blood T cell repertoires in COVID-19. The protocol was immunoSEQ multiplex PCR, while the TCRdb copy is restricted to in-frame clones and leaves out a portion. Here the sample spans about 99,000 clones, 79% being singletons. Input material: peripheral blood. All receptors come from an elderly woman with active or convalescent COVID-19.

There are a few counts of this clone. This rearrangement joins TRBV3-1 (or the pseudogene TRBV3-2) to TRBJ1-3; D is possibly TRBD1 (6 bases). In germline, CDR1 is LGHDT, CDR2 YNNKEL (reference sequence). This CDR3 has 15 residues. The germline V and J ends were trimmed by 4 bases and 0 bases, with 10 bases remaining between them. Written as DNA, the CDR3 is TGTGCCAGCAGCCTAGGGACACTCTCTGGAAACACCATATATTTT. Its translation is CASSLGTLSGNTIYF.

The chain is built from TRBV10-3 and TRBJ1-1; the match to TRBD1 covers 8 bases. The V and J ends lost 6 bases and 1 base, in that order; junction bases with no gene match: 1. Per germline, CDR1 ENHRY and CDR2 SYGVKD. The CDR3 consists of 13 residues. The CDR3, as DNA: TGTGCCATCAGGGGACAGGCGAACACTGAAGCTTTCTTT. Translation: CAIRGQANTEAFF.

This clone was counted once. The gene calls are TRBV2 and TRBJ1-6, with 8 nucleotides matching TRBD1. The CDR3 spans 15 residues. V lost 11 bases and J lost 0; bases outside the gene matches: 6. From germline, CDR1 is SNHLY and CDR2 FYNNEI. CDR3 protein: CAAGQGSSYNSPLHF. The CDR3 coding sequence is TGTGCCGCCGGACAGGGCAGCTCCTATAATTCACCCCTCCACTTT.

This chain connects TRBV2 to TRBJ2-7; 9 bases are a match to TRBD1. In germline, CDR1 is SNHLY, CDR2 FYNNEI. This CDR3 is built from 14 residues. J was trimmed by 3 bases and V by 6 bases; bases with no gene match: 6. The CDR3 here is CASSRDRGGYEQYF. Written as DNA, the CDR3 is TGTGCCAGCAGCCGAGACAGGGGGGGCTACGAGCAGTACTTC.

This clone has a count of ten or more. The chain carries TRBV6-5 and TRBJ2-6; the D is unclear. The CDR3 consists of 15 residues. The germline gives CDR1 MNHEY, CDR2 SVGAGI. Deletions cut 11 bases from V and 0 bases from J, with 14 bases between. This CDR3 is CAGGPLGSGANVLTF. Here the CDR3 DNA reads TGTGCCGGCGGTCCCCTGGGCTCTGGGGCCAACGTCCTGACTTTC.

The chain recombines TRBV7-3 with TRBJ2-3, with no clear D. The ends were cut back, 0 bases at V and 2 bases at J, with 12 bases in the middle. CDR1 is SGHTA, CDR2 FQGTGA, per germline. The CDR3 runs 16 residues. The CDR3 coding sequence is TGTGCCAGCAGCTTAACGGGTGGCGGATTCACAGATACGCAGTATTTT. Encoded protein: CASSLTGGGFTDTQYF.

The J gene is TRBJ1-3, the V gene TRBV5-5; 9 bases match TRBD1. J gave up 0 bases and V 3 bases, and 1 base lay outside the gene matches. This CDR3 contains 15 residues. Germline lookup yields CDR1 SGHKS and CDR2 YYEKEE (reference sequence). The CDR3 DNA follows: TGTGCCAGCAGCTGGACAGGGGACTCTGGAAACACCATATATTTT. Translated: CASSWTGDSGNTIYF.

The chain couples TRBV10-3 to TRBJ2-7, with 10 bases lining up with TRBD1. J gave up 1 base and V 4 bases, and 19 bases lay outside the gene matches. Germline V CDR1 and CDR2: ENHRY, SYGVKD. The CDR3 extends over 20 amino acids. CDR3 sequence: CAISGPGDRGSKLASYEQYF. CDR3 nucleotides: TGTGCCATCAGTGGGCCCGGGGACAGGGGTTCGAAGTTGGCTTCCTACGAGCAGTACTTC.

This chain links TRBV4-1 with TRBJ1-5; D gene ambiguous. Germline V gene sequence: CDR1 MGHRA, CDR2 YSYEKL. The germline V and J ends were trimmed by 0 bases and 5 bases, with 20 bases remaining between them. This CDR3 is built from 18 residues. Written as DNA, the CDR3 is TGCGCCAGCAGCCAAGATCCCCCCGGGGAGAGTCGATATCAGCCCCAGCATTTT. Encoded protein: CASSQDPPGESRYQPQHF.

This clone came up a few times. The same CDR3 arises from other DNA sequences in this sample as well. DNA for the CDR3: TGTGCCAGTAGCCAGGACAGGGAGGAGACCCAGTACTTC. Its protein is CASSQDREETQYF. The chain joins TRBV19 to TRBJ2-5, with 8 bases aligning to TRBD1. Germline V gene data show CDR1 as LNHDA and CDR2 as SQIVND (reference sequence). The CDR3 covers 13 residues. V dropped 6 bases and J dropped 5; count of bases not matched to a gene: 5.

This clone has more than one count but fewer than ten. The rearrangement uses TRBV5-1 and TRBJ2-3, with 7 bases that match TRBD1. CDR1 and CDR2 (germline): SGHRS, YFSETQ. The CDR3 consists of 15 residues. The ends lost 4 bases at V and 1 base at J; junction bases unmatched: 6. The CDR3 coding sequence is TGCGCCAGCAGCCAGGGGGACCCTGGCACAGATACGCAGTATTTT. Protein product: CASSQGDPGTDTQYF.

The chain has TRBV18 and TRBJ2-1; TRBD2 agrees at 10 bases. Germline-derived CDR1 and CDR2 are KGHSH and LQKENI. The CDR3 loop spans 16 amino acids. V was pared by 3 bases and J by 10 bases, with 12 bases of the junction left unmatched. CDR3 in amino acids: CASSPWASGSGGEQFF. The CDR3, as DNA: TGTGCCAGCTCACCTTGGGCTAGCGGGAGTGGGGGCGAGCAGTTCTTC.

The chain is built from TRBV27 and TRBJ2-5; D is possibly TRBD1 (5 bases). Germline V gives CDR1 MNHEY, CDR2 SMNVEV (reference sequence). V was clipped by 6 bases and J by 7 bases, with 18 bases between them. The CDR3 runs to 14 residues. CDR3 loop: CASSQWGGPGTQYF. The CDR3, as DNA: TGTGCCAGCAGCCAATGGGGCGGTCCGGGGACCCAGTACTTC.

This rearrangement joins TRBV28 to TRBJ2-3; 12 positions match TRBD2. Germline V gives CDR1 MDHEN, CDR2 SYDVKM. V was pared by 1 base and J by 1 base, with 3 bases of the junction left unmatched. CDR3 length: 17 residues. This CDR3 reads CASSLYRLAGGTDTQYF. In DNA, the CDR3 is TGTGCCAGCAGTTTATACCGACTAGCGGGGGGCACAGATACGCAGTATTTT.